This TCR beta chain was obtained from a study of shared clonotypes between healthy human individuals. V was cut by 7 bases and J by 1 base, with 4 bases left in between. CDR1 is ENHRY, CDR2 SYGVKD, per germline. There are 11 residues in the CDR3. Donors were healthy HIV-negative adults without recent acute infections or vaccinations. It was at deep level that the assay was run. The unsorted PBMC replicate PCRs were performed with roughly 280 ng DNA, roughly 30,000 T cell genomes. The assay was immunoSEQ multiplex PCR, and TCRdb's table has in-frame clones only and misses some. This table has hundreds of thousands of clones, 77% appearing once.

The source of this sequence is a woman aged 40 to 50 in good health. Some clones in this sample may be carry-over from other donors' samples. The sequencing input was PBMCs. The V and J genes are TRBV10-3 and TRBJ1-1; D not certain. CDR3 coding DNA: TGTGCCATCAAAGGGAACACTGAAGCTTTCTTT. Residues: CAIKGNTEAFF.